A selection of T cell receptor beta chains follows, all from one sample in a study of cytomegalovirus exposure and HLA in healthy donors. Sequencing was performed with immunoSEQ multiplex PCR; in TCRdb, only in-frame clones are kept and a portion is missing. Of 150,000 to 200,000 clones listed, around four fifths were seen once; the top ten hold 2% to 2.5%. The source material was PBMCs. The receptors here all came from a man under 40 in good health and CMV-seropositive. Each CDR3 is given with its conserved first and last residue. Each record gives: D gene, clone size, V gene, J gene, CDR3 protein, CDR3 DNA. A D gene is named only where the DNA matches it firmly. Expanded clones are given a class, and other clones once, few, many or no size at all.

d_gene: TRBD2; abundance: NA; v_gene: TRBV5-4; j_gene: TRBJ2-7; CDR3aa: CASSLEAGGGRPYEQYF; CDR3nt: TGTGCCAGCAGCTTGGAGGCGGGGGGGGGTCGCCCCTACGAGCAGTACTTC
d_gene: NA; abundance: NA; v_gene: TRBV7-8; j_gene: TRBJ2-7; CDR3aa: CASSLLRGRGAYEQYF; CDR3nt: TGTGCCAGCAGCTTACTGAGGGGGCGGGGGGCCTACGAGCAGTACTTC
d_gene: TRBD2; abundance: NA; v_gene: TRBV27; j_gene: TRBJ2-1; CDR3aa: CASSSLFVAGGLDEQFF; CDR3nt: TGTGCCAGCAGTTCCCTCTTCGTGGCGGGGGGGTTGGATGAGCAGTTCTTC
d_gene: TRBD1; abundance: NA; v_gene: TRBV7-2; j_gene: TRBJ1-4; CDR3aa: CASSSYRGSSTNEKLFF; CDR3nt: TGTGCCAGCAGCTCGTACAGGGGTAGCTCAACTAATGAAAAACTGTTTTTT
d_gene: TRBD2; abundance: NA; v_gene: TRBV29-1; j_gene: TRBJ2-3; CDR3aa: CSVLGLAGGSDTQYF; CDR3nt: TGCAGCGTTCTGGGACTAGCGGGGGGATCAGATACGCAGTATTTT
d_gene: TRBD1; abundance: NA; v_gene: TRBV6-5; j_gene: TRBJ1-6; CDR3aa: CASKSDRGTSPLHF; CDR3nt: TGTGCCAGCAAGTCGGACAGGGGGACTTCACCCCTCCACTTT
d_gene: TRBD2; abundance: once; v_gene: TRBV10-3; j_gene: TRBJ2-7; CDR3aa: CAISESPTSGGQDEQYF; CDR3nt: TGTGCCATCAGTGAGTCCCCTACTAGCGGGGGGCAGGACGAGCAGTACTTC
d_gene: NA; abundance: NA; v_gene: TRBV2; j_gene: TRBJ2-1; CDR3aa: CASSESGQGYYNEQFF; CDR3nt: TGTGCCAGCAGTGAAAGTGGGCAGGGGTACTACAATGAGCAGTTCTTC
d_gene: TRBD1; abundance: NA; v_gene: TRBV2; j_gene: TRBJ1-2; CDR3aa: CASSEGAQGSYGYTF; CDR3nt: TGTGCCAGCAGTGAAGGAGCACAGGGGAGCTATGGCTACACCTTC
d_gene: TRBD2; abundance: once; v_gene: TRBV19; j_gene: TRBJ2-1; CDR3aa: CASSIESGGTLSYNEQFF; CDR3nt: TGTGCCAGTAGTATAGAGAGCGGGGGGACCCTCTCCTACAATGAGCAGTTCTTC
d_gene: NA; abundance: NA; v_gene: TRBV6-1; j_gene: TRBJ1-2; CDR3aa: CATSPRGGGDGYTF; CDR3nt: TGTGCCACCAGCCCCCGAGGCGGGGGTGATGGCTACACCTTC
d_gene: NA; abundance: once; v_gene: TRBV4-1; j_gene: TRBJ1-1; CDR3aa: CASSQEAGFIIMGAFF; CDR3nt: TGCGCCAGCAGCCAAGAGGCAGGGTTTATTATAATGGGAGCTTTCTTT
d_gene: TRBD1; abundance: NA; v_gene: TRBV6-1; j_gene: TRBJ2-2; CDR3aa: CASITGTGVGELFF; CDR3nt: TGTGCCAGCATAACCGGGACAGGGGTCGGGGAGCTGTTTTTT
d_gene: NA; abundance: NA; v_gene: TRBV18; j_gene: TRBJ1-2; CDR3aa: CASSPPSRGYGYTF; CDR3nt: TGTGCCAGCTCACCACCGTCAAGGGGTTATGGCTACACCTTC
d_gene: NA; abundance: once; v_gene: TRBV11-2; j_gene: TRBJ1-3; CDR3aa: CASSPASWSSGNTIYF; CDR3nt: TGTGCCAGCAGCCCGGCCTCGTGGAGCTCTGGAAACACCATATATTTT
d_gene: NA; abundance: NA; v_gene: TRBV5-6; j_gene: TRBJ1-5; CDR3aa: CASSSYGQPQHF; CDR3nt: TGTGCCAGCAGCTCCTACGGTCAGCCCCAGCATTTT
d_gene: TRBD1; abundance: NA; v_gene: TRBV10-2; j_gene: TRBJ2-7; CDR3aa: CASSDPGGGYEQYF; CDR3nt: TGCGCCAGCAGTGACCCAGGGGGTGGCTACGAGCAGTACTTC
d_gene: NA; abundance: NA; v_gene: TRBV19; j_gene: TRBJ2-1; CDR3aa: CATCPEGGGYNEQFF; CDR3nt: TGTGCCACCTGCCCCGAGGGGGGGGGCTACAATGAGCAGTTCTTC
d_gene: TRBD2; abundance: NA; v_gene: TRBV4-1; j_gene: TRBJ2-6; CDR3aa: CASSQDPRGGPGANVLTF; CDR3nt: TGCGCCAGCAGCCAAGACCCGCGGGGGGGCCCTGGGGCCAACGTCCTGACTTTC
d_gene: TRBD1; abundance: NA; v_gene: TRBV27; j_gene: TRBJ2-7; CDR3aa: CASSWWQGAGEQYF; CDR3nt: TGTGCCAGCAGTTGGTGGCAGGGGGCAGGCGAGCAGTACTTC
d_gene: NA; abundance: NA; v_gene: TRBV25-1; j_gene: TRBJ2-1; CDR3aa: CASSTTDSYNEQFF; CDR3nt: TGTGCCAGCAGTACAACCGACAGTTACAATGAGCAGTTCTTC
d_gene: NA; abundance: NA; v_gene: TRBV7-2; j_gene: TRBJ1-1; CDR3aa: CASSPGPGRGTEAFF; CDR3nt: TGTGCCAGCAGTCCTGGTCCGGGGAGGGGCACTGAAGCTTTCTTT
d_gene: NA; abundance: NA; v_gene: TRBV4-3; j_gene: TRBJ2-7; CDR3aa: CASSQDPSRSEQYF; CDR3nt: TGCGCCAGCAGCCAAGATCCTTCCCGGAGCGAGCAGTACTTC
d_gene: TRBD1; abundance: NA; v_gene: TRBV6-1; j_gene: TRBJ1-5; CDR3aa: CASSGAGGRQPQHF; CDR3nt: TGTGCCAGCAGTGGGGCAGGGGGACGTCAGCCCCAGCATTTT
d_gene: TRBD1; abundance: NA; v_gene: TRBV11-2; j_gene: TRBJ1-1; CDR3aa: CASSGWDRVTEAFF; CDR3nt: TGTGCCAGCAGCGGGTGGGACAGGGTCACTGAAGCTTTCTTT
d_gene: NA; abundance: NA; v_gene: TRBV9; j_gene: TRBJ1-2; CDR3aa: CASNGDPNRYGYTF; CDR3nt: TGTGCCAGCAACGGGGATCCCAACCGCTATGGCTACACCTTC
d_gene: TRBD1; abundance: NA; v_gene: TRBV10-3; j_gene: TRBJ1-2; CDR3aa: CAISGGQGAKGYTF; CDR3nt: TGTGCCATCAGTGGGGGACAGGGGGCGAAGGGCTACACCTTC
d_gene: NA; abundance: NA; v_gene: TRBV30; j_gene: TRBJ1-2; CDR3aa: CAWSGFGSYGYTF; CDR3nt: TGTGCCTGGAGTGGGTTCGGGTCCTATGGCTACACCTTC
d_gene: NA; abundance: NA; v_gene: TRBV6-5; j_gene: TRBJ2-1; CDR3aa: CASTQDYNEQFF; CDR3nt: TGTGCCAGCACCCAGGATTACAATGAGCAGTTCTTC
d_gene: NA; abundance: NA; v_gene: TRBV7-2; j_gene: TRBJ1-5; CDR3aa: CASSLFFEGDQPQHF; CDR3nt: TGTGCCAGCAGCTTATTTTTTGAGGGGGATCAGCCCCAGCATTTT
d_gene: NA; abundance: NA; v_gene: TRBV7-2; j_gene: TRBJ1-1; CDR3aa: CASSLAAQSFMNTEAFF; CDR3nt: TGTGCCAGCAGCTTAGCGGCACAATCTTTCATGAACACTGAAGCTTTCTTT
d_gene: TRBD2; abundance: NA; v_gene: TRBV4-2; j_gene: TRBJ2-1; CDR3aa: CASSQEEAGANNEQFF; CDR3nt: TGTGCCAGCAGCCAAGAGGAAGCGGGGGCCAACAATGAGCAGTTCTTC
d_gene: NA; abundance: NA; v_gene: TRBV7-2; j_gene: TRBJ2-7; CDR3aa: CASSLDGVSYEQYF; CDR3nt: TGTGCCAGCAGCTTAGACGGGGTGTCCTACGAGCAGTACTTC
d_gene: TRBD1; abundance: NA; v_gene: TRBV5-5; j_gene: TRBJ2-2; CDR3aa: CASSLGGHRDRVTGELFF; CDR3nt: TGTGCCAGCAGCTTGGGGGGGCATCGGGACAGGGTCACCGGGGAGCTGTTTTTT
d_gene: NA; abundance: NA; v_gene: TRBV19; j_gene: TRBJ1-1; CDR3aa: CASSGIQGSLAEAFF; CDR3nt: TGTGCCAGTAGTGGCATACAGGGCTCCCTCGCTGAAGCTTTCTTT
d_gene: TRBD2; abundance: NA; v_gene: TRBV11-2; j_gene: TRBJ2-1; CDR3aa: CASSLVGLAVIDEQFF; CDR3nt: TGTGCCAGCAGCTTAGTCGGTCTAGCGGTAATCGATGAGCAGTTCTTC